The 32 T cell receptor beta chains in this list originate from one sample, sequenced in a study of CD8 T cells in Susac syndrome. After extraction with the RNeasy kit, roughly 0.5 to 1 ug of the RNA was reverse transcribed using random hexamers. TCRdb re-derived calls from the immunoSEQ multiplex PCR reads in MiXCR, one entry per CDR3 protein. The table shows roughly 220,000 distinct CDR3 sequences, with approximately 94% occurring only once. The sequenced sample was CD4+ T cells from PBMCs. These receptors all stem from a human donor with Susac syndrome.

This rearrangement joins TRBV20-1 to TRBJ1-1, with D uncertain. From germline, CDR1 is DFQATT and CDR2 SNEGSKA (reference sequence). V was clipped by 2 bases and J by 7 bases, with 11 bases between them. The CDR3 spans 12 residues. CDR3 in amino acids: CSARRASGEAFF. The CDR3 DNA follows: TGCAGTGCTAGAAGGGCCTCCGGTGAAGCTTTCTTT.

J is TRBJ1-2 and V is TRBV19; no clear D gene. The CDR3 is 14 residues long. The germline CDR1 and CDR2 sequences are LNHDA and SQIVND (reference sequence). CDR3 sequence reads: CVTRPAPPNYGYTF. The CDR3 coding sequence is TGTGTTACGAGGCCGGCACCTCCTAACTATGGCTACACCTTC. Based on the CDR3 plus reference TRBV19 and TRBJ1-2, the full variable domain is DGGITQSPKYLFRKEGQNVTLSCEQNLNHDAMYWYRQDPGQGLRLIYYSQIVNDFQKGDIAEGYSVSREKKESFPLTVTSAQKNPTAFYLCVTRPAPPNYGYTFGSGTRLTVV.

The gene calls are TRBV12-3 or TRBV12-4 and TRBJ1-2; a weak D match, TRBD1 (6 bases). V was cut by 2 bases and J by 4 bases, with 14 bases left in between. The CDR3 is 15 amino acids. The DNA for the CDR3 is TGTGCCAGCAGTTTAAGGGCAGGGGAGGCCTATGGCTACACCTTC. Translated, it gives CASSLRAGEAYGYTF.

The chain recombines TRBV14 with TRBJ1-1; D unresolved. Trimming took off 1 base at V and 10 bases at J, with 7 bases between the two ends. CDR3 size: 11 residues. Germline-derived CDR1 and CDR2 are SGHDN and FVKESK. The CDR3 loop reads CASSQGVGAFF. For the CDR3, the DNA is TGTGCCAGCAGCCAAGGGGTAGGAGCTTTCTTT.

The chain employs TRBV27 and TRBJ1-5; 8 nucleotides line up with TRBD1. After removal of 3 bases from V and 4 bases from J, the junction contained 14 bases not matched to a gene. Per the germline V gene, CDR1 is MNHEY and CDR2 is SMNVEV (reference sequence). This CDR3 contains 18 residues. The CDR3 here is CASSFTRPTGGSNQPQHF. For the CDR3, the DNA is TGTGCCAGCAGTTTTACGCGACCCACAGGGGGATCGAATCAGCCCCAGCATTTT.

The rearrangement links TRBV5-6 to TRBJ2-2; D unclear. Trimming took off 4 bases at V and 5 bases at J, with 6 bases between the two ends. The CDR3 runs to 12 residues. Per the germline V gene, CDR1 is SGHDT and CDR2 is YYEEEE. The CDR3 sequence: CASSPRTGELFF. The CDR3 DNA follows: TGTGCCAGCAGCCCTCGTACCGGGGAGCTGTTTTTT. Based on the CDR3 plus reference TRBV5-6 and TRBJ2-2, the full variable domain is DAGVTQSPTHLIKTRGQQVTLRCSPKSGHDTVSWYQQALGQGPQFIFQYYEEEERQRGNFPDRFSGHQFPNYSSELNVNALLLGDSALYLCASSPRTGELFFGEGSRLTVL.

The chain recombines TRBV20-1 with TRBJ2-7, with 7 bases identical to TRBD1. CDR1 is DFQATT, CDR2 SNEGSKA, per germline (reference sequence). The CDR3 is made up of 19 amino acids. The V and J ends lost 3 bases and 0 bases, in that order; junction bases with no gene match: 20. This chain's CDR3 is CSARRQGRFRNLSSYEQYF. The CDR3 coding sequence is TGCAGTGCTAGGAGACAGGGACGGTTCCGTAATCTAAGCTCCTACGAGCAGTACTTC.

The chain combines TRBV30 with TRBJ1-2; maybe TRBD1 (6 bases). The germline V gene has CDR1 GTSNPN and CDR2 SVGIG (reference sequence). Trimming took off 5 bases at V and 6 bases at J, with 16 bases between the two ends. The CDR3 length is 13 residues. The CDR3 sequence is CAWDRLTLNGYTF. The CDR3 DNA is TGTGCCTGGGACAGGCTGACGCTGAATGGCTACACCTTC.

The gene calls are TRBV29-1 and TRBJ2-5; 7 nucleotides align to TRBD2. The CDR3 covers 15 residues. V shed 0 bases and J 7 bases; nucleotides not matched to a gene: 11. Germline assignment: CDR1 SQVTM and CDR2 ANQGSEA. Here the CDR3 DNA reads TGCAGCGTTGAAGATCTTGGACGGCCGGGGGGGACCCAGTACTTC. Its translation is CSVEDLGRPGGTQYF. Using reference TRBV29-1 and TRBJ2-5 for the parts outside the CDR3, the full variable domain is SAVISQKPSRDICQRGTSLTIQCQVDSQVTMMFWYRQQPGQSLTLIATANQGSEATYESGFVIDKFPISRPNLTFSTLTVSNMSPEDSSIYLCSVEDLGRPGGTQYFGPGTRLLVL.

The V and J genes are TRBV29-1 and TRBJ1-1; 7 nucleotides align to TRBD1. J lost 11 bases, V lost 0 bases, and 9 bases had no gene match. Germline V gene sequence: CDR1 SQVTM, CDR2 ANQGSEA. The CDR3 has 13 residues. CDR3 in DNA: TGCAGCGTTGAAGATCCACGGGGACAGATGGCTTTCTTT. It encodes CSVEDPRGQMAFF. The entire variable domain, with the rest obtained from reference TRBV29-1 and TRBJ1-1, is as follows: SAVISQKPSRDICQRGTSLTIQCQVDSQVTMMFWYRQQPGQSLTLIATANQGSEATYESGFVIDKFPISRPNLTFSTLTVSNMSPEDSSIYLCSVEDPRGQMAFFGQGTRLTVV.

The CDR3 coding sequence is TGCAGCGCCTCCGCGGGGGCATACACAGATACGCAGTATTTT. This codes for CSASAGAYTDTQYF. The V gene is TRBV20-1, the J gene TRBJ2-3, with D tentatively TRBD2 (7 bases). The germline gives CDR1 DFQATT, CDR2 SNEGSKA (reference sequence). The CDR3 covers 14 residues.

This sequence joins TRBV19 and TRBJ2-1; maybe TRBD2 (6 bases). V lost 3 bases to trimming and J lost 1 base, with 10 bases between them. CDR1 is LNHDA and CDR2 is SQIVND in the germline V gene (reference sequence). The CDR3 length is 15 residues. The CDR3 region is CASSISGGSYNEQFF. DNA of the CDR3: TGTGCCAGTAGTATTTCTGGGGGGTCCTACAATGAGCAGTTCTTC.

This clonotype was counted a few times. This chain uses TRBV19 with TRBJ1-1; no firm D call. Deletions cut 5 bases from V and 1 base from J, with 8 bases between. Germline V gene sequence: CDR1 LNHDA, CDR2 SQIVND (reference sequence). The CDR3 covers 13 residues. CDR3 amino acids: CASSGPENTEAFF. The CDR3 DNA reads as TGTGCCAGTAGTGGGCCAGAGAACACTGAAGCTTTCTTT.

The gene calls are TRBV6-5 and TRBJ1-1; TRBD1 matches 7 bases. Germline values: CDR1 MNHEY, CDR2 SVGAGI. The CDR3 consists of 15 residues. The junction had 8 bases not matched to a gene; V was cut back by 0 bases and J by 7 bases. The CDR3 region is CASSYSIGRGVEAFF. CDR3 sequence (DNA): TGTGCCAGCAGTTACTCGATAGGCAGGGGGGTTGAAGCTTTCTTT.

The rearrangement joins TRBV29-1 to TRBJ1-6; a weak D match, TRBD1 (6 bases). Trimming took off 7 bases at V and 4 bases at J, with 20 bases between the two ends. CDR1 SQVTM and CDR2 ANQGSEA come from the germline V gene. The CDR3 extends over 16 amino acids. The CDR3 DNA reads as TGCAGCGACGACAGGAGGCGTTTAGATTATAATTCACCCCTCCACTTT. Translating it yields CSDDRRRLDYNSPLHF. The full variable domain, its missing parts supplied by reference TRBV29-1 and TRBJ1-6, is SAVISQKPSRDICQRGTSLTIQCQVDSQVTMMFWYRQQPGQSLTLIATANQGSEATYESGFVIDKFPISRPNLTFSTLTVSNMSPEDSSIYLCSDDRRRLDYNSPLHFGNGTRLTVT.

V and J are TRBV9 and TRBJ2-2, with 7 positions matching TRBD1. Germline V CDR1 and CDR2: SGDLS, YYNGEE. This CDR3 region has 14 residues. V gave up 5 bases and J gave up 2 bases; unmatched junction bases: 3. This CDR3 is CASSGTANTGELFF. CDR3 sequence (DNA): TGTGCCAGCAGTGGGACAGCTAACACCGGGGAGCTGTTTTTT.

V usage is TRBV20-1 and J usage is TRBJ2-7; 9 bases are shared with TRBD2. The junction had 5 bases not matched to a gene; V was cut back by 5 bases and J by 3 bases. The germline V gene has CDR1 DFQATT and CDR2 SNEGSKA (reference sequence). CDR3 length equals 13 residues. The DNA for the CDR3 is TGCAGTGCTTCTAGCGGGGATTTCTACGAGCAGTACTTC. Translated: CSASSGDFYEQYF.

The V call is TRBV7-9, the J call TRBJ1-1, with D uncertain. Germline-derived CDR1 and CDR2 are SEHNR and FQNEAQ (reference sequence). The CDR3 has 13 residues. V was clipped by 10 bases and J by 2 bases, with 14 bases between them. The CDR3 region is CATMAAPNTEAFF. In DNA form, the CDR3 reads TGTGCCACCATGGCGGCCCCCAACACTGAAGCTTTCTTT.

The chain recombines TRBV4-3 with TRBJ1-1; unclear D gene. Germline V lookup: CDR1 LGHNA, CDR2 YSLEER. The CDR3 covers 15 residues. Trimming pared 1 base from V and 6 bases from J, leaving 15 bases between. CDR3 bases: TGCGCCAGCAGCCAAGCGACCGGGGTGACCGCTGAAGCTTTCTTT. Translated, it gives CASSQATGVTAEAFF.

This clonotype was seen only once. The chain joins TRBV5-6 to TRBJ2-7; perhaps D is TRBD1 or TRBD2 (5 bases each). Germline assignment: CDR1 SGHDT and CDR2 YYEEEE. Trimming left V 4 bases short and J 0 bases short, with 14 bases between. This CDR3 is built from 15 residues. The CDR3 is CASSAGAGVSYEQYF. Here the CDR3 DNA reads TGTGCCAGCAGCGCCGGGGCAGGCGTCTCCTACGAGCAGTACTTC.

The chain has TRBV6-6 and TRBJ1-1, with D tentatively TRBD1 (5 bases). This CDR3 comprises 16 residues. V lost 6 bases to trimming and J lost 1 base, with 18 bases between them. Germline CDR1 reads MNHNY; CDR2 reads SVGAGI (reference sequence). DNA for the CDR3: TGTGCCAGCAGCCTCCGGAGGCCCACAGGGAACACTGAAGCTTTCTTT. Encoded protein: CASSLRRPTGNTEAFF.

V is TRBV24-1 and J is TRBJ1-5, with 7 bases lining up with TRBD1. With V trimmed by 5 bases and J by 1 base, 7 bases remained unmatched. CDR1 KGHDR and CDR2 SFDVKD come from the germline V gene. The CDR3 is 16 residues long. The DNA for the CDR3 is TGTGCCACCAGTGGCGACGACAGGGTGAGCAATCAGCCCCAGCATTTT. Its translation: CATSGDDRVSNQPQHF.

V gene TRBV10-3 combines with J gene TRBJ1-1; D ambiguous. Trimming stripped 6 bases from V and 3 bases from J, with 8 bases between. The CDR3 is made up of 12 amino acids. Germline assignment: CDR1 ENHRY and CDR2 SYGVKD. CDR3 region: CAIRSTDTEAFF. The CDR3 DNA reads TGTGCCATCAGGAGCACGGACACTGAAGCTTTCTTT.

The chain couples TRBV5-1 to TRBJ1-6; maybe TRBD1 (6 bases). CDR1 SGHRS and CDR2 YFSETQ come from the germline V gene. V lost 0 bases, J lost 7 bases, and 11 bases lay in between. CDR3 length: 15 amino acids. The CDR3 DNA follows: TGCGCCAGCAGCTTGGAGGCGGGGGCCAATTCACCCCTCCACTTT. Translated: CASSLEAGANSPLHF. The full variable domain, its missing parts supplied by reference TRBV5-1 and TRBJ1-6, is KAGVTQTPRYLIKTRGQQVTLSCSPISGHRSVSWYQQTPGQGLQFLFEYFSETQRNKGNFPGRFSGRQFSNSRSEMNVSTLELGDSALYLCASSLEAGANSPLHFGNGTRLTVT.

CDR3 sequence (DNA): TGTGCCAGCTCACTGATAACAGGGGGGATAACTGAAGCTTTCTTT. Amino acid sequence: CASSLITGGITEAFF. V and J are TRBV18 and TRBJ1-1; the match to TRBD1 covers 8 bases. V lost 4 bases to trimming and J lost 5 bases; unmatched junction nucleotides: 9. Germline CDR1 is KGHSH and CDR2 is LQKENI. CDR3 length: 15 amino acids.

The chain carries TRBV20-1 and TRBJ2-5, with 9 bases fitting TRBD2. The CDR3 runs 17 residues. CDR1 and CDR2 from the germline V gene are DFQATT and SNEGSKA (reference sequence). Trimming took 1 base from V and 0 from J; bases not matched to a gene: 9. CDR3 sequence (DNA): TGCAGTGCTAGAGCGGGGACGGCGGGGGGGTACCAAGAGACCCAGTACTTC. It specifies CSARAGTAGGYQETQYF.

This sequence joins TRBV15 and TRBJ2-5; the D gene is possibly TRBD1 (5 bases). Looked up from germline, CDR1 is LNHNV and CDR2 is YYDKDF (reference sequence). This CDR3 region has 14 residues. V was pared by 2 bases and J by 5 bases, with 12 bases between. For the CDR3, the DNA is TGTGCCACCAGCAGAAGTAGGGCAGGGGAGACCCAGTACTTC. Encoded protein: CATSRSRAGETQYF. Full variable domain (remainder filled in from reference TRBV15 and TRBJ2-5): DAMVIQNPRYQVTQFGKPVTLSCSQTLNHNVMYWYQQKSSQAPKLLFHYYDKDFNNEADTPDNFQSRRPNTSFCFLDIRSPGLGDTAMYLCATSRSRAGETQYFGPGTRLLVL.

The chain uses TRBV29-1 and TRBJ1-5; TRBD1 might be the D (6 bases). The CDR3 has 13 amino acids. V lost 4 bases and J lost 3, with 10 bases in between. Germline lookup yields CDR1 SQVTM and CDR2 ANQGSEA. The CDR3 protein is CSVAGGYNQPQHF. DNA of the CDR3: TGCAGCGTTGCTGGGGGCTACAATCAGCCCCAGCATTTT.

This clonotype was counted between two and nine times. The chain has TRBV7-2 and TRBJ2-3, with D possibly being TRBD2 (5 bases). The germline gives CDR1 SGHTA, CDR2 FQGNSA. Trimming took off 5 bases at V and 4 bases at J, with 10 bases between the two ends. CDR3 length: 13 amino acids. In nucleotides, the CDR3 is TGTGCCAGCAGCATCACTAGACCAGATACGCAGTATTTT. Translated, it gives CASSITRPDTQYF.

V and J are TRBV6-2 or TRBV6-3 and TRBJ1-1; no clear D gene. V shed 5 bases and J shed 1 base, with 8 bases lying between them. The CDR3 contains 13 residues. Per germline, CDR1 MNHEY and CDR2 SVGEGT. The CDR3 loop is CASSRRWNTEAFF. For the CDR3, the DNA is TGTGCCAGCAGTCGCAGGTGGAACACTGAAGCTTTCTTT.

The CDR3 DNA reads TGTGCCAGCAGTCCTTTAAGGGGGGCGAACTATGGCTACACCTTC. Translating gives CASSPLRGANYGYTF. The genes are TRBV12-3 or TRBV12-4 and TRBJ1-2; tentatively, D is TRBD1 (6 bases). This CDR3 spans 15 amino acids. Trimming stripped 5 bases from V and 2 bases from J, with 15 bases between.

The V and J genes are TRBV28 and TRBJ2-3; TRBD1 is a possible D gene (5 bases). V lost 5 bases and J lost 1, with 16 bases in between. This CDR3 spans 16 amino acids. Germline loops: CDR1 MDHEN, CDR2 SYDVKM. The CDR3 nucleotides are TGTGCCAGCAGTCTTCTCCAGGGCTTGGGCACAGATACGCAGTATTTT. This encodes CASSLLQGLGTDTQYF.